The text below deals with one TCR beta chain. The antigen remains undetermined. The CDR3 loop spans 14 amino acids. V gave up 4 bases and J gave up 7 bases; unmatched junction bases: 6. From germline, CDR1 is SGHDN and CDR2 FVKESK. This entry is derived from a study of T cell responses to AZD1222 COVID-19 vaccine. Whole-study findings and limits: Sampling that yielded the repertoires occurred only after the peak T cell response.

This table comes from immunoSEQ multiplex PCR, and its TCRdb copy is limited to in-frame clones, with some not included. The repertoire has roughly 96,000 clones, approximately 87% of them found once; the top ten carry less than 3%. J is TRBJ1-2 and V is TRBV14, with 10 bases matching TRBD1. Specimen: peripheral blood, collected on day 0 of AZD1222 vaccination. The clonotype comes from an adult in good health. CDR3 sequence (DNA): TGTGCCAGCAGCCTGGGACAGGGGTTTATTGGCTACACCTTC. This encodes CASSLGQGFIGYTF.